This T cell receptor (beta chain) was identified during a study of shared clonotypes between healthy human individuals. Here immunoSEQ multiplex PCR was the method, and the copy in TCRdb shows in-frame clones only, minus some. This table holds about 2.1 million clones, around 93% found once. The CDR3 runs 16 residues. Per germline, CDR1 ENHRY and CDR2 SYGVKD. Trimming removed 2 bases at V and 8 bases at J, with 19 bases between. CD45RO-negative, CCR7-selected cells formed the naive CD8 fraction, which excluded terminally differentiated effector memory CD45RA+ cells. Sequenced material: naive CD8+ T cells from PBMCs. This chain connects TRBV10-3 to TRBJ2-1, with D possibly being TRBD1 (6 bases). The TCR was taken from a man aged 18 to 35 in good health. Some clones in this sample may be carry-over from other donors' samples. CDR3 amino acids: CAISEVLGAARDEQFF. The CDR3 bases are TGTGCCATCAGTGAGGTCCTGGGGGCGGCTCGAGATGAGCAGTTCTTC.